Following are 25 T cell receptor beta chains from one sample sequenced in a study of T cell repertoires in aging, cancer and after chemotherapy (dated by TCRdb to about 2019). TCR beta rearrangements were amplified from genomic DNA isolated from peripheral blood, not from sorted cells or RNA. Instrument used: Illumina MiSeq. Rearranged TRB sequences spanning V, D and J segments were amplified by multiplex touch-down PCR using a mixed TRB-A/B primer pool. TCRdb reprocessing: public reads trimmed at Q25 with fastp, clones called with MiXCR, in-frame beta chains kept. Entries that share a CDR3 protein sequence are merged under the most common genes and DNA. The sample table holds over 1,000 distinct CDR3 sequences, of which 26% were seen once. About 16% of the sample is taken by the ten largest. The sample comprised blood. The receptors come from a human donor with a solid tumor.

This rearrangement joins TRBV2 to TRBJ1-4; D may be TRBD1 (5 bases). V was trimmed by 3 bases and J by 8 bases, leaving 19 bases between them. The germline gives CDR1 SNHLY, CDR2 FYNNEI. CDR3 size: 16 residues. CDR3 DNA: TGTGCCAGCAGTGATCGGGGTCTCGGGGGACCCGAAAAACTGTTTTTT. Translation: CASSDRGLGGPEKLFF.

CDR3 residues: CASRDRRTNTQYF. CDR3 bases: TGTGCCAGCAGGGACAGGAGAACCAATACGCAGTATTTT. The V and J genes are TRBV6-5 and TRBJ2-3; 7 bases are shared with TRBD1. V gave up 6 bases and J gave up 7 bases; unmatched junction bases: 7. Germline loops: CDR1 MNHEY, CDR2 SVGAGI. This CDR3 has 13 amino acids.

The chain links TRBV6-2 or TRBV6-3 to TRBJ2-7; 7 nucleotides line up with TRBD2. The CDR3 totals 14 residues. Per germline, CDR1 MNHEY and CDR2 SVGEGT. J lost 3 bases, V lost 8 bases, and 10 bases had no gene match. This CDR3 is CASSPRGGNYEQYF. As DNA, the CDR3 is TGTGCCAGCTCACCTCGCGGGGGAAACTACGAGCAGTACTTC.

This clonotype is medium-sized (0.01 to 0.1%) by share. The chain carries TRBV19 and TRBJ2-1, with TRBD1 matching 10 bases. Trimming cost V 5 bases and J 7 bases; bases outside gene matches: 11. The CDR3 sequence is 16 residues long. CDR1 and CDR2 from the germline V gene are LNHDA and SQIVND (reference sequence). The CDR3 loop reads CASSLAPGTGDNEQFF. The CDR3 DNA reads TGTGCCAGTAGTCTTGCACCCGGGACAGGGGATAATGAGCAGTTCTTC.

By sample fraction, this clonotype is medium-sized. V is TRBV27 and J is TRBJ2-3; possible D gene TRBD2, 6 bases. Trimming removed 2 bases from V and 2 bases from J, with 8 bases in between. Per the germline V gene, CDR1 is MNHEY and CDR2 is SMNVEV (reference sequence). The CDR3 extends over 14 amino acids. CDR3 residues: CASSLGRDTDTQYF. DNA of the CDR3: TGTGCCAGCAGTTTAGGGCGGGACACAGATACGCAGTATTTT.

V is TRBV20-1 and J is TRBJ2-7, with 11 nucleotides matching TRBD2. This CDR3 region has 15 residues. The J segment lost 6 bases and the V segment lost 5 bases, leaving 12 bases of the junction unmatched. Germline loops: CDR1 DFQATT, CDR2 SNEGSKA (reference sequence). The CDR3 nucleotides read TGCAGTGCTTCAACTAGCGGGAGTGATAGTGGCGAGCAGTACTTC. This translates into CSASTSGSDSGEQYF.

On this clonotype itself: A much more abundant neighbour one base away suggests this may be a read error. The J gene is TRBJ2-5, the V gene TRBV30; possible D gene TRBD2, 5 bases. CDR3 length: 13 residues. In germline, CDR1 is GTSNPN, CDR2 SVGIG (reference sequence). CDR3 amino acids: CTWELKAGETQYF. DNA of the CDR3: TGTACCTGGGAACTAAAGGCGGGAGAGACCCAGTACTTC. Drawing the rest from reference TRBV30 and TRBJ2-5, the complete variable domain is SQTIHQWPATLVQPVGSPLSLECTVEGTSNPNLYWYRQAAGRGLQLLFYSVGIGQISSEVPQNLSASRPQDRQFILSSKKLLLSDSGFYLCTWELKAGETQYFGPGTRLLVL.

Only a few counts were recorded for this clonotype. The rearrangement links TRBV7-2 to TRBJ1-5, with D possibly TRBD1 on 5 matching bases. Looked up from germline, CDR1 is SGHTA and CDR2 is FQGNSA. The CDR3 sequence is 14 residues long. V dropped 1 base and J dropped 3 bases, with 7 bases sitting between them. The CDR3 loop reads CASSLVGPNQPQHF. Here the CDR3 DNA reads TGTGCCAGCAGCTTAGTGGGACCCAATCAGCCCCAGCATTTT. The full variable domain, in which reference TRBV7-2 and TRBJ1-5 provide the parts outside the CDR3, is GAGVSQSPSNKVTEKGKDVELRCDPISGHTALYWYRQSLGQGLEFLIYFQGNSAPDKSGLPSDRFSAERTGGSVSTLTIQRTQQEDSAVYLCASSLVGPNQPQHFGDGTRLSIL.

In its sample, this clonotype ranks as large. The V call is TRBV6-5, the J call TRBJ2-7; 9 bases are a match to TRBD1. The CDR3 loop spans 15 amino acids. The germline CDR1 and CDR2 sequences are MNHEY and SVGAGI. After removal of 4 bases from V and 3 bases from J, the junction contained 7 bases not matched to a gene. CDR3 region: CASSLSGQGLYEQYF. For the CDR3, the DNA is TGTGCCAGCAGTTTGTCGGGACAGGGTCTCTACGAGCAGTACTTC.

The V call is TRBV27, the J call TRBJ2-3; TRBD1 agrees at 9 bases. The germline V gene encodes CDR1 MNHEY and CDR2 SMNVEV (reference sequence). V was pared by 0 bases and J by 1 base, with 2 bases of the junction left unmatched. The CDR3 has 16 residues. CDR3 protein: CASSLSGTGRTDTQYF. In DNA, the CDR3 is TGTGCCAGCAGTTTATCCGGGACAGGGCGCACAGATACGCAGTATTTT.

The CDR3 DNA follows: TGTGCCAGCAGTTTCTACCCATTATCCTACGAGCAGTACTTC. Translated, it gives CASSFYPLSYEQYF. The chain has TRBV12-3 or TRBV12-4 and TRBJ2-7; D not certain. V shed 3 bases and J shed 1 base, with 10 bases lying between them. The CDR3 runs 14 residues.

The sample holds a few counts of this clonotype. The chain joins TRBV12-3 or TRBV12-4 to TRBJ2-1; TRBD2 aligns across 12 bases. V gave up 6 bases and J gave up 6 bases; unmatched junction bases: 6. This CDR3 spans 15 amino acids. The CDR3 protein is CASRPGLAGPNEQFF. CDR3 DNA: TGTGCCAGCAGGCCGGGACTAGCGGGCCCCAATGAGCAGTTCTTC.

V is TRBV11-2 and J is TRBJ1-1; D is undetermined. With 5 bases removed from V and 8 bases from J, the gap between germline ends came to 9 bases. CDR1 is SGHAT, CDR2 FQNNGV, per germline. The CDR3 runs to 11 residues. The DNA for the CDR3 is TGTGCCAGCAGCCGACTCTTAGAAGCTTTCTTT. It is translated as CASSRLLEAFF.

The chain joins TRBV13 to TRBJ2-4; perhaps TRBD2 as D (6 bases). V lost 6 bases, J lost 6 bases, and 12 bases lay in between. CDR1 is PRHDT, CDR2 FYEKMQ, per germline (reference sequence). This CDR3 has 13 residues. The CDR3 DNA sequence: TGTGCCAGCAGAGCGGCGGGGTTAAACATTCAGTACTTC. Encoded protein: CASRAAGLNIQYF.

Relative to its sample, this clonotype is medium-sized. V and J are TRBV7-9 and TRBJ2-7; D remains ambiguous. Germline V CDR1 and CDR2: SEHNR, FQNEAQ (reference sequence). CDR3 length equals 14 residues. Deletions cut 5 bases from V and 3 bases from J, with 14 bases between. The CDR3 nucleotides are TGTGCCAGCAGCCAGGACCCGACAATCTACGAGCAGTACTTC. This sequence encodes CASSQDPTIYEQYF.

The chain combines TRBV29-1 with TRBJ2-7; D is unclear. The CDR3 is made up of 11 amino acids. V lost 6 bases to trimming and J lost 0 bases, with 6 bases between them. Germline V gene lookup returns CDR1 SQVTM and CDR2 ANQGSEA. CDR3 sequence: CSVGPSYEQYF. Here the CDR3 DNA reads TGCAGCGTCGGACCCTCCTACGAGCAGTACTTC.

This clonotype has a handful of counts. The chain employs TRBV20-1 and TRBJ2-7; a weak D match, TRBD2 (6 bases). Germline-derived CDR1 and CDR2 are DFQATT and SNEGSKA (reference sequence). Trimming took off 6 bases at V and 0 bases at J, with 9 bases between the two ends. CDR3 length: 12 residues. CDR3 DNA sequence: TGCAGTGCCCCGGGACTCTCCTACGAGCAGTACTTC. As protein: CSAPGLSYEQYF.

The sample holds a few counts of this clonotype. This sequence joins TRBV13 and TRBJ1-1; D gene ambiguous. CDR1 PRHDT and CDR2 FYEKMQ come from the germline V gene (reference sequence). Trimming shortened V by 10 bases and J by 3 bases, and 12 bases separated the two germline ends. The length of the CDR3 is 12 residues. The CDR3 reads CATQVGDTEAFF. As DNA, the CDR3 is TGTGCCACCCAGGTTGGGGACACTGAAGCTTTCTTT. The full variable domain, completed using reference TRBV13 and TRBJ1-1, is AAGVIQSPRHLIKEKRETATLKCYPIPRHDTVYWYQQGPGQDPQFLISFYEKMQSDKGSIPDRFSAQQFSDYHSELNMSSLELGDSALYFCATQVGDTEAFFGQGTRLTVV.

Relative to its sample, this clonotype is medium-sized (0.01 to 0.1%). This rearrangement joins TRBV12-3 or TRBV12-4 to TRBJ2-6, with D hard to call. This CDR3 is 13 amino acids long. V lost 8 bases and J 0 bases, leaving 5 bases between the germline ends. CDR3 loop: CASLTSGANVLTF. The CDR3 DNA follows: TGTGCCAGCCTTACCTCTGGGGCCAACGTCCTGACTTTC.

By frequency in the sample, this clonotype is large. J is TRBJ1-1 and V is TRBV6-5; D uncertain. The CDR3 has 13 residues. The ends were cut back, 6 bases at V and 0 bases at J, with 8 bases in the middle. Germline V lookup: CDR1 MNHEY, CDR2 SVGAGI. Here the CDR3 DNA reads TGTGCCAGCAGGGGGAGTTTGAACACTGAAGCTTTCTTT. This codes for CASRGSLNTEAFF.

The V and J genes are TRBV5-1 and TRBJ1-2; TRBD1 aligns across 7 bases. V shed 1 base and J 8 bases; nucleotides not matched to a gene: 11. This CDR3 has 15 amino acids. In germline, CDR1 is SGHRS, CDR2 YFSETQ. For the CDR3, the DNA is TGCGCCAGCAGCTTGATCCAGGGGGTAATGGAGGGCTACACCTTC. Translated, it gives CASSLIQGVMEGYTF. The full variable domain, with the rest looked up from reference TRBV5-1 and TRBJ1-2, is KAGVTQTPRYLIKTRGQQVTLSCSPISGHRSVSWYQQTPGQGLQFLFEYFSETQRNKGNFPGRFSGRQFSNSRSEMNVSTLELGDSALYLCASSLIQGVMEGYTFGSGTRLTVV.

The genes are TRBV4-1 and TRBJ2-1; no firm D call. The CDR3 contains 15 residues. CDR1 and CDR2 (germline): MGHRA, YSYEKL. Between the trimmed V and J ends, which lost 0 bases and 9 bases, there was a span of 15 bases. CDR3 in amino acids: CASSQEEGSFLEQFF. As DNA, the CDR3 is TGCGCCAGCAGCCAAGAGGAAGGGTCCTTTCTTGAGCAGTTCTTC.

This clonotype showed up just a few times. CDR3 region: CASRTGGNEKLFF. Written as DNA, the CDR3 is TGTGCCAGCAGGACAGGGGGCAATGAAAAACTGTTTTTT. The chain has TRBV21-1 and TRBJ1-4; the listed D gene, TRBD1, was not tested against the DNA. TRBV21-1 is listed as a pseudogene. The CDR3 covers 13 residues.

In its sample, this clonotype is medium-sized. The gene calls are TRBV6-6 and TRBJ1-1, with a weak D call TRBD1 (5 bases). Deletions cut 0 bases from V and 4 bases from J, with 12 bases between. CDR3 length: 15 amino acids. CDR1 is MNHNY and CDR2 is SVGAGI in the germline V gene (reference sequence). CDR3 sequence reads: CASSYSGGVGTEAFF. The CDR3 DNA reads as TGTGCCAGCAGTTACTCGGGAGGGGTGGGCACTGAAGCTTTCTTT.

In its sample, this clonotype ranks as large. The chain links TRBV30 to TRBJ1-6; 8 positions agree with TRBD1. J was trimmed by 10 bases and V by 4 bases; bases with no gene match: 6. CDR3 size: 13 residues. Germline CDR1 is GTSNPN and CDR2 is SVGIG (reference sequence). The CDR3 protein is CAWIKTGESPLHF. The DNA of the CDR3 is TGTGCCTGGATCAAGACAGGGGAATCACCCCTCCACTTT. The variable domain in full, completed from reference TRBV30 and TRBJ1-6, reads SQTIHQWPATLVQPVGSPLSLECTVEGTSNPNLYWYRQAAGRGLQLLFYSVGIGQISSEVPQNLSASRPQDRQFILSSKKLLLSDSGFYLCAWIKTGESPLHFGNGTRLTVT.